One and the same sample provided the 32 T cell receptor beta chains below, sequenced in a study of response to subunit inactivated influenza vaccine. MiXCR, run by TCRdb on the RT-PCR reads, gives a single entry per CDR3 protein. The table lists over 800,000 distinct CDR3 sequences, 21% of them singletons. The material sequenced was PBMCs from blood, taken roughly 5 days after vaccination. These receptors came from a man in his forties or fifties who received an inactivated influenza vaccine.

This clonotype was counted ten times or more. The chain joins TRBV4-3 to TRBJ1-3, with D unclear. CDR1 LGHNA and CDR2 YSLEER come from the germline V gene. The CDR3 covers 15 residues. V was cut by 0 bases and J by 5 bases, with 11 bases left in between. Written as DNA, the CDR3 is TGCGCCAGCAGCCAAGAGGCGGTCACGAGAAACACCATATATTTT. Its protein is CASSQEAVTRNTIYF.

As to this clonotype: The junction departs from germline at one end; a sequencing error may be responsible. For the CDR3, the DNA is TGTGCCAGCAGCTTAGCAGGAGGGGACAGAGGGGACTTC. This codes for CASSLAGGDRGDF. The chain couples TRBV7-9 to TRBJ2-7; tentatively, D is TRBD1 (7 bases). CDR3 length equals 13 residues. CDR1 and CDR2 (germline): SEHNR, FQNEAQ (reference sequence).

This clonotype turned up a few times. This chain links TRBV12-3 or TRBV12-4 with TRBJ2-7, with D possibly matching TRBD1 (6 bases). The CDR3 is made up of 11 amino acids. The V and J ends lost 7 bases and 8 bases respectively, with 12 bases between them. CDR3 nucleotide sequence: TGTGCCAGCAAACAGGGCTCTAAGCAGTACTTC. This translates into CASKQGSKQYF.

This clonotype was seen more than once but under ten times. The V and J genes are TRBV29-1 and TRBJ1-2; D remains ambiguous. Germline-derived CDR1 and CDR2 are SQVTM and ANQGSEA. The V end was cut by 5 bases, the J end by 4 bases, with 8 bases between. The CDR3 length is 11 residues. The CDR3 here is CSVLSGYGYTF. CDR3 DNA sequence: TGCAGCGTTCTGTCGGGCTATGGCTACACCTTC.

This clonotype was counted between two and nine times. The CDR3 region has the DNA TGTGCCAGCAGTTTGGGGGCCTTAACCGCTACGCAGTATTTT. Translated: CASSLGALTATQYF. The chain recombines TRBV27 with TRBJ2-3, with D possibly being TRBD1 (6 bases). The CDR3 has 14 amino acids. Per the germline V gene, CDR1 is MNHEY and CDR2 is SMNVEV (reference sequence). V was trimmed by 3 bases and J by 8 bases, leaving 15 bases between them.

This chain links TRBV27 with TRBJ2-3; D is unclear. From germline, CDR1 is MNHEY and CDR2 SMNVEV (reference sequence). The CDR3 has 13 amino acids. The V gene lost 8 bases and the J gene lost 2 bases, with 11 bases spanning the gap. Here the CDR3 DNA reads TGTGCCAGCTCCTCGCGACTCACAGATACGCAGTATTTT. Translating it yields CASSSRLTDTQYF.

There are a few counts of this clonotype. A clone one base away is much larger, so this may be a read error. The chain couples TRBV4-3 to TRBJ1-4; weak D call: TRBD1 (6 bases). In germline, CDR1 is LGHNA, CDR2 YSLEER. CDR3 size: 14 residues. Trimming took 4 bases from V and 1 from J, leaving 7 bases between them. The DNA for the CDR3 is TGCGCCAGCAGCCGCAGGGGAACTAATGAAAAACTGTTTTTT. Amino acid sequence: CASSRRGTNEKLFF.

This clonotype was found many times. The chain couples TRBV4-3 to TRBJ2-7; D not certain. V was shortened by 1 base and J by 0 bases, with 4 bases between the two germline ends. This CDR3 comprises 13 residues. Germline V gene lookup returns CDR1 LGHNA and CDR2 YSLEER. The CDR3 bases are TGCGCCAGCAGCCAAGGCTACTCCTACGAGCAGTACTTC. The encoded protein is CASSQGYSYEQYF.

DNA for the CDR3: TGTGCCACCAGCCTCCCAAGACCCCGCTCTGGGGCCAACGTCCTGACTTTC. Encoded protein: CATSLPRPRSGANVLTF. The V gene is TRBV15, the J gene TRBJ2-6; D call uncertain. The CDR3 loop spans 17 amino acids. Germline CDR1 and CDR2: LNHNV and YYDKDF (reference sequence). Trimming removed 5 bases from V and 0 bases from J, with 14 bases in between.

This clonotype was picked up many times. The chain carries TRBV12-3 or TRBV12-4 and TRBJ2-1; possibly TRBD2 for D (6 bases). V was shortened by 10 bases and J by 7 bases, with 14 bases between the two germline ends. The CDR3 totals 12 residues. The CDR3 DNA reads TGTGCCACCTCGGGAGAGGGAAATGAGCAGTTCTTC. Translated: CATSGEGNEQFF.

The genes are TRBV5-1 and TRBJ2-1, with 11 bases lining up with TRBD2. The trim removed 5 bases at V and 2 bases at J, leaving 9 bases unmatched. The CDR3 has 17 residues. Germline V gives CDR1 SGHRS, CDR2 YFSETQ. This chain's CDR3 is CASSYGGTSGTYNEQFF. CDR3 coding DNA: TGCGCCAGCAGTTATGGTGGGACTAGCGGAACCTACAATGAGCAGTTCTTC.

The gene calls are TRBV20-1 and TRBJ2-7; maybe TRBD2 (6 bases). In germline, CDR1 is DFQATT, CDR2 SNEGSKA (reference sequence). The CDR3 extends over 14 amino acids. The V end lost 1 base, the J end lost 6 bases, and 16 bases lay between the germline ends. In DNA, the CDR3 is TGCAGTGCTAGAGGGGTTGAGGGAGCGGGCGAGCAGTACTTC. The encoded protein is CSARGVEGAGEQYF.

The CDR3 sequence is CASSQGAGGSGYTF. The CDR3 bases are TGTGCCAGCAGCCAAGGGGCCGGAGGATCTGGCTACACCTTC. The chain carries TRBV3-1 and TRBJ1-2; D remains unclear. Trimming stripped 1 base from V and 7 bases from J, with 13 bases between. The CDR3 covers 14 residues. CDR1 is LGHDT, CDR2 YNNKEL, per germline (reference sequence).

This chain joins TRBV7-8 and TRBJ2-5; the match to TRBD2 covers 11 bases. The CDR3 has 14 residues. Germline loops: CDR1 SGHVS, CDR2 FQNEAQ. The J segment lost 7 bases and the V segment lost 4 bases, leaving 5 bases of the junction unmatched. Here the CDR3 DNA reads TGTGCCAGCAGCTGGGGACTAGCGGAAAGGACCCAGTACTTC. Its translation: CASSWGLAERTQYF.

Ten or more counts support this clonotype. The chain carries TRBV29-1 and TRBJ2-7, with 8 bases lining up with TRBD2. The CDR3 totals 13 residues. V lost 7 bases to trimming and J lost 0 bases; unmatched junction nucleotides: 5. Germline values: CDR1 SQVTM, CDR2 ANQGSEA. CDR3 sequence reads: CSATSGASYEQYF. For the CDR3, the DNA is TGCAGCGCAACTAGCGGAGCCTCCTACGAGCAGTACTTC.

This clonotype was counted a few times. This chain connects TRBV6-5 to TRBJ2-1, with TRBD1 as a possible D gene (5 bases). The length of the CDR3 is 14 residues. The germline CDR1 and CDR2 sequences are MNHEY and SVGAGI. The V end lost 3 bases, the J end lost 5 bases, and 11 bases lay between the germline ends. The CDR3 DNA follows: TGTGCCAGCAGTTATTTGCAGGGAAACAATGAGCAGTTCTTC. It translates to CASSYLQGNNEQFF.

The genes are TRBV4-1 and TRBJ2-1; D is unresolved. Per the germline V gene, CDR1 is MGHRA and CDR2 is YSYEKL. V lost 0 bases and J 7 bases, leaving 13 bases between the germline ends. The CDR3 is 15 residues long. CDR3 sequence reads: CASSQDLLTRNEQFF. CDR3 bases: TGCGCCAGCAGCCAAGATCTCCTAACTCGGAATGAGCAGTTCTTC.

The chain employs TRBV7-2 and TRBJ2-5; tentative D call: TRBD2 (5 bases). This CDR3 comprises 12 residues. Trimming removed 5 bases at V and 7 bases at J, with 11 bases between. The germline V gene has CDR1 SGHTA and CDR2 FQGNSA. The CDR3 is CASSKPSGTQYF. CDR3 nucleotide sequence: TGTGCCAGCAGCAAACCGAGCGGGACCCAGTACTTC.

There are a few counts of this clonotype. The V call is TRBV5-1, the J call TRBJ2-3; D is perhaps TRBD1 (5 bases). V shed 1 base and J shed 3 bases, with 12 bases lying between them. The CDR3 totals 15 residues. Germline V gene lookup returns CDR1 SGHRS and CDR2 YFSETQ. CDR3 in amino acids: CASSLWGRSTDTQYF. DNA for the CDR3: TGCGCCAGCAGCTTGTGGGGCAGGAGTACAGATACGCAGTATTTT.

The V call is TRBV7-2, the J call TRBJ2-7, with 11 bases matching TRBD1. The V and J ends lost 4 bases and 5 bases, in that order; junction bases with no gene match: 4. Germline CDR1 and CDR2: SGHTA and FQGNSA. This CDR3 contains 14 residues. CDR3 residues: CASSSGDRGNEQYF. Written as DNA, the CDR3 is TGTGCCAGCAGCTCCGGGGACAGGGGGAACGAGCAGTACTTC.

The J gene is TRBJ2-1, the V gene TRBV15; the match to TRBD2 covers 11 bases. Germline V gene data show CDR1 as LNHNV and CDR2 as YYDKDF (reference sequence). The V segment lost 5 bases and the J segment 2 bases; nucleotides outside the gene matches: 2. This CDR3 has 15 residues. DNA of the CDR3: TGTGCCACCAGCGGGACTAGCGGCCCCTACAATGAGCAGTTCTTC. Translation gives CATSGTSGPYNEQFF.

This rearrangement joins TRBV6-2 or TRBV6-3 to TRBJ2-5, with 8 bases identical to TRBD1. Trimming removed 2 bases from V and 3 bases from J; junction bases left unmatched: 8. Germline V gene sequence: CDR1 MNHEY, CDR2 SVGEGT. The CDR3 is 16 residues long. The CDR3 bases are TGTGCCAGCAGTTACGGCCCAGGGGGCGGGGAAGAGACCCAGTACTTC. Translation gives CASSYGPGGGEETQYF.

This clonotype was found a few times. The gene calls are TRBV30 and TRBJ2-6, with D possibly TRBD1 on 6 matching bases. Germline CDR1 and CDR2: GTSNPN and SVGIG (reference sequence). The CDR3 sequence is 19 residues long. Trimming took 1 base from V and 1 from J, leaving 20 bases between them. CDR3 in amino acids: CAWSGRTDWFPSGANVLTF. CDR3 DNA: TGTGCCTGGAGTGGTCGGACAGACTGGTTCCCGTCTGGGGCCAACGTCCTGACTTTC.

The chain's CDR3 is CSASGMVETQYF. For the CDR3, the DNA is TGCAGTGCTAGCGGGATGGTAGAGACCCAGTACTTC. This chain links TRBV20-1 with TRBJ2-5; a possible D gene is TRBD2 (5 bases). This CDR3 comprises 12 residues. Germline assignment: CDR1 DFQATT and CDR2 SNEGSKA (reference sequence). V dropped 3 bases and J dropped 4 bases, with 9 bases sitting between them.

The chain has TRBV3-1 and TRBJ2-1; D is possibly TRBD1 or TRBD2 (5 bases each). Trimming pared 4 bases from V and 3 bases from J, leaving 16 bases between. Germline values: CDR1 LGHDT, CDR2 YNNKEL (reference sequence). The CDR3 covers 16 residues. DNA of the CDR3: TGTGCCAGCAGCCCGGCCGGGGCCCAAATCTACAATGAGCAGTTCTTC. It codes for CASSPAGAQIYNEQFF.

This clonotype was picked up one time. The chain joins TRBV20-1 to TRBJ1-1; D is perhaps TRBD1 (5 bases). CDR1 is DFQATT, CDR2 SNEGSKA, per germline (reference sequence). This CDR3 spans 12 amino acids. V was pared by 6 bases and J by 6 bases, with 14 bases between. The CDR3 here is CSARGDGPEAFF. CDR3 DNA: TGCAGTGCGCGCGGGGACGGACCTGAAGCTTTCTTT.

This clonotype showed up just a few times. The chain joins TRBV5-1 to TRBJ2-5; TRBD2 matches at 15 bases. Looked up from germline, CDR1 is SGHRS and CDR2 is YFSETQ. The CDR3 runs to 17 residues. With V trimmed by 4 bases and J by 5 bases, 9 bases remained unmatched. CDR3 nucleotide sequence: TGCGCCAGCAGCCCTGGACTAGCGGGAGGGCCTGTGGAGACCCAGTACTTC. This codes for CASSPGLAGGPVETQYF.

The chain has TRBV20-1 and TRBJ2-1, with TRBD2 as a possible D gene (6 bases). Trimming took off 0 bases at V and 3 bases at J, with 12 bases between the two ends. Germline V lookup: CDR1 DFQATT, CDR2 SNEGSKA (reference sequence). This CDR3 spans 15 amino acids. The CDR3 DNA reads as TGCAGTGCTAGAGATCTGGAGGGACTCTACAATGAGCAGTTCTTC. Its protein product is CSARDLEGLYNEQFF.

The chain joins TRBV7-2 to TRBJ1-4, with D unclear. This CDR3 has 15 amino acids. Germline loops: CDR1 SGHTA, CDR2 FQGNSA. V was pared by 3 bases and J by 8 bases, with 16 bases between. The CDR3 reads CASSFQRTVREKLFF. The CDR3 region has the DNA TGTGCCAGCAGCTTTCAGAGGACGGTGAGGGAAAAACTGTTTTTT.

V gene TRBV11-2 combines with J gene TRBJ2-3; D unresolved. This CDR3 contains 12 residues. Trimming removed 5 bases at V and 7 bases at J, with 10 bases between. The germline V gene has CDR1 SGHAT and CDR2 FQNNGV. The CDR3 sequence: CASSAQANTQYF. CDR3 DNA sequence: TGTGCCAGCAGCGCCCAGGCAAATACGCAGTATTTT. Combining the CDR3 with reference TRBV11-2 and TRBJ2-3 gives the whole variable domain EAGVAQSPRYKIIEKRQSVAFWCNPISGHATLYWYQQILGQGPKLLIQFQNNGVVDDSQLPKDRFSAERLKGVDSTLKIQPAKLEDSAVYLCASSAQANTQYFGPGTRLTVL.

The gene calls are TRBV6-6 and TRBJ2-7; D unresolved. The germline gives CDR1 MNHNY, CDR2 SVGAGI (reference sequence). This CDR3 comprises 12 residues. V lost 5 bases, J lost 8 bases, and 13 bases lay in between. CDR3 DNA sequence: TGTGCCAGCAGTCCCCGACACCTACAGCAGTACTTC. It translates to CASSPRHLQQYF.

The chain couples TRBV11-2 to TRBJ2-5, with D possibly TRBD2 on 5 matching bases. Trimming took off 1 base at V and 10 bases at J, with 19 bases between the two ends. This CDR3 has 15 amino acids. CDR1 SGHAT and CDR2 FQNNGV come from the germline V gene. The DNA of the CDR3 is TGTGCCAGCAGCTTAGCCCCTAGCAGGCTGGGGATCCAGTACTTC. Its translation is CASSLAPSRLGIQYF.